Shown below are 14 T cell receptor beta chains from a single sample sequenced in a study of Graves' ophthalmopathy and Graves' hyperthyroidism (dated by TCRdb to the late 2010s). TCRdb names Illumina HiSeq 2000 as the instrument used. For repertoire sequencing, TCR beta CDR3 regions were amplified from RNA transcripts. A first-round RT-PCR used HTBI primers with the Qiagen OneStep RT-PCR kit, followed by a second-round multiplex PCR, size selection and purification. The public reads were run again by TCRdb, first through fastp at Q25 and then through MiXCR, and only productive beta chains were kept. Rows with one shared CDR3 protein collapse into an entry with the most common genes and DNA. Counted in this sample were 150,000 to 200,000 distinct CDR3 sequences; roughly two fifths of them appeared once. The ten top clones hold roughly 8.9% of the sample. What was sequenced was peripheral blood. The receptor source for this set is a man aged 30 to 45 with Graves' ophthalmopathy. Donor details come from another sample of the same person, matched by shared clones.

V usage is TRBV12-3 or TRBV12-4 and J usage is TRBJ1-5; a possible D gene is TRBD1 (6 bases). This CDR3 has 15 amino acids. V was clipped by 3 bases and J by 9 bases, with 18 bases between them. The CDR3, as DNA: TGTGCCAGCAGTTTCTATTCGGTGGGGGGCAGGCCCCAGCATTTT. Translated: CASSFYSVGGRPQHF.

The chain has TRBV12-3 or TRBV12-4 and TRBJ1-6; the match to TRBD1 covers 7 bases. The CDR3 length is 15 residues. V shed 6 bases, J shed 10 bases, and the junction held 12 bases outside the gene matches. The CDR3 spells CASRPPWDRSSPLHF. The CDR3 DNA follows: TGTGCCAGCAGACCCCCCTGGGACAGATCATCACCCCTCCACTTT.

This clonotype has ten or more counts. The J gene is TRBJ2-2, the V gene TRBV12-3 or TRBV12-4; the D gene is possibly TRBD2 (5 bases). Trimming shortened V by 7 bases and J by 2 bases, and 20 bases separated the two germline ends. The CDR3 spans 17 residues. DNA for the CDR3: TGTGCCAGCAACCTGGGTGGGCGGGCTTTTAACACCGGGGAGCTGTTTTTT. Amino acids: CASNLGGRAFNTGELFF.

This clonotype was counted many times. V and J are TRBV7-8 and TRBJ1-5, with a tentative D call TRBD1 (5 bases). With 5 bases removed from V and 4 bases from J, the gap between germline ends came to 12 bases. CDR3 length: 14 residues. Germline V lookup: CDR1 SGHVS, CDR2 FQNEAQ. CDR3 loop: CASSPGGWNQPQHF. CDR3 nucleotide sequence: TGTGCCAGCAGCCCGGGGGGGTGGAATCAGCCCCAGCATTTT.

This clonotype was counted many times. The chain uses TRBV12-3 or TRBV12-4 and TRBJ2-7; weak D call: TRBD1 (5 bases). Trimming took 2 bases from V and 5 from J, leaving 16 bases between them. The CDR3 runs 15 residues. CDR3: CASSLWGSGPDEQYF. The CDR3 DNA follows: TGTGCCAGCAGTTTATGGGGCAGTGGTCCGGACGAGCAGTACTTC.

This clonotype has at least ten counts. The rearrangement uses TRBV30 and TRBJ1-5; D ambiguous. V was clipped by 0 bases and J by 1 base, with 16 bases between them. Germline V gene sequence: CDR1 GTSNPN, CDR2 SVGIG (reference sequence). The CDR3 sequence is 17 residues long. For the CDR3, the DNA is TGTGCCTGGAGTGTCGCGTTAACTGGGAGGAGCAATCAGCCCCAGCATTTT. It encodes CAWSVALTGRSNQPQHF. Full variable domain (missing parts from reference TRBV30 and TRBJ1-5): SQTIHQWPATLVQPVGSPLSLECTVEGTSNPNLYWYRQAAGRGLQLLFYSVGIGQISSEVPQNLSASRPQDRQFILSSKKLLLSDSGFYLCAWSVALTGRSNQPQHFGDGTRLSIL.

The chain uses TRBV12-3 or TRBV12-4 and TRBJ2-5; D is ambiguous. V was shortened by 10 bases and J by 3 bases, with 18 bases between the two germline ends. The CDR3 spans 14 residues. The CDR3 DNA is TGTGCCACTGCCGCCCTTACCATTGAAGAGACCCAGTACTTC. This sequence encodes CATAALTIEETQYF.

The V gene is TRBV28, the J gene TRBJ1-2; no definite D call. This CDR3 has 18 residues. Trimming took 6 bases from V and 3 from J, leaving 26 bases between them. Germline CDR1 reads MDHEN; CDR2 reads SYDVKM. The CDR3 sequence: CASSLSGPPVQHYYGYTF. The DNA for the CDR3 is TGTGCCAGCAGCCTATCCGGGCCTCCCGTCCAACACTACTATGGCTACACCTTC.

CDR3 coding DNA: TGCAGTGCCGCCTCGGGACAGGCCATATCCTATAATTCACCCCTCCACTTT. It yields the protein CSAASGQAISYNSPLHF. The genes are TRBV20-1 and TRBJ1-6; TRBD1 agrees at 8 bases. The CDR3 has 17 residues. Germline CDR1 is DFQATT and CDR2 is SNEGSKA (reference sequence). Trimming removed 6 bases from V and 1 base from J; junction bases left unmatched: 11.

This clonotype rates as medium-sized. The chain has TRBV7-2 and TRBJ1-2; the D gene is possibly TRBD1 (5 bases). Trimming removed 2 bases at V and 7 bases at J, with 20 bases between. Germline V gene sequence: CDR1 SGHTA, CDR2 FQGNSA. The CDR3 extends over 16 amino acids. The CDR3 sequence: CASSLFHVGGMAGYTF. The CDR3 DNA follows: TGTGCCAGCAGCTTATTTCACGTCGGGGGGATGGCTGGCTACACCTTC.

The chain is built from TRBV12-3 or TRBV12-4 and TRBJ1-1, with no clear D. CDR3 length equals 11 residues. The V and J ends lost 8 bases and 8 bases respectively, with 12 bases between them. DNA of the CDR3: TGTGCCAGCGGGGTAAGAAAGGAAGCTTTCTTT. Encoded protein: CASGVRKEAFF.

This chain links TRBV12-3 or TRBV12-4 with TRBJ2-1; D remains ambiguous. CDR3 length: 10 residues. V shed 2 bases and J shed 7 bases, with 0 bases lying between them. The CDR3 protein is CASSLNEQFF. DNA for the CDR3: TGTGCCAGCAGTTTAAATGAGCAGTTCTTC.

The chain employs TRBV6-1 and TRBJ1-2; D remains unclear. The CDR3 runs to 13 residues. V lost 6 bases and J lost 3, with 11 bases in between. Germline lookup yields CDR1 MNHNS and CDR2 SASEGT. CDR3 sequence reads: CASRPPGYYGYTF. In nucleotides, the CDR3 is TGTGCCAGCAGACCCCCGGGGTACTATGGCTACACCTTC.

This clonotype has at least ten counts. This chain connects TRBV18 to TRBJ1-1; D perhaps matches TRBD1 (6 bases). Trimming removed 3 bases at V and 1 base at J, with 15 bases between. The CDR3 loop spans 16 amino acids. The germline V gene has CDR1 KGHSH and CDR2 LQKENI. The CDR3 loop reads CASSPLRGQQNTEAFF. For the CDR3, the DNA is TGTGCCAGCTCACCCCTGCGCGGACAGCAGAACACTGAAGCTTTCTTT.